This T cell receptor (beta chain) was sequenced in a study of T cells in Graves' hyperthyroidism and ophthalmopathy. Using RNA transcripts as the source, TCR beta CDR3 regions were amplified. The TCR CDR3 first-round RT-PCR relied on the HTBI primer set. MiXCR, applied by TCRdb to the multiplex PCR reads, yields one record per CDR3 protein. The data hold about 420,000 distinct CDR3 sequences, with about 15% observed a single time. The ends lost 4 bases at V and 3 bases at J; junction bases unmatched: 2. In germline, CDR1 is MNHGY, CDR2 SVAAGI. This CDR3 is built from 15 residues. Study findings and constraints: Ophthalmopathy and stable hyperthyroidism were told apart by a 13 V-J model.

Graves' hyperthyroidism is called stable when ophthalmopathy does not progress within 18 months. Pregnant or lactating patients were excluded, as were those with uncontrolled infection or other autoimmune disease. Thyroid ultrasound, orbital computed tomography, clinical symptoms, and serum thyroxine and TRAb underpinned diagnoses. This clonotype has more than one count but fewer than ten. Its antigen is not known. The sample was blood. The TCR sequence derives from a woman between 18 and 29 years old with Graves' hyperthyroidism. This chain joins TRBV6-9 and TRBJ2-7, with 14 bases identical to TRBD2. As DNA, the CDR3 is TGTGCCAGCAGTTGGGGACTAGCGGGAGTCTACGAGCAGTACTTC. This translates into CASSWGLAGVYEQYF.